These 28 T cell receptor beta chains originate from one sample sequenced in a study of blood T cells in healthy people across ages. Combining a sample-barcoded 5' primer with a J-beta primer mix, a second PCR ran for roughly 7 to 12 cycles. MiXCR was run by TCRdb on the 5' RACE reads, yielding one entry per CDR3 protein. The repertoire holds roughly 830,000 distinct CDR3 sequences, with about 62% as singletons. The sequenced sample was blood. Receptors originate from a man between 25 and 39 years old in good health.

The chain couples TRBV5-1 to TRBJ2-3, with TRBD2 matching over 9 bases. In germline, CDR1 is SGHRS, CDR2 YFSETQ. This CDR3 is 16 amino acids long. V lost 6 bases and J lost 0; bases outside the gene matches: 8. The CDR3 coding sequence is TGCGCCAGCACCCAATTAGCGGGGGAGAGCACAGATACGCAGTATTTT. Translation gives CASTQLAGESTDTQYF.

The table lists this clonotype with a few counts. The CDR3 sequence is CAISTGATQTEKLFF. The DNA for the CDR3 is TGTGCCATCAGTACAGGGGCCACCCAAACTGAAAAACTGTTTTTT. The chain joins TRBV10-3 to TRBJ1-4; 7 nucleotides align to TRBD1. The CDR3 contains 15 residues. J was trimmed by 7 bases and V by 5 bases; bases with no gene match: 10. Germline V gives CDR1 ENHRY, CDR2 SYGVKD.

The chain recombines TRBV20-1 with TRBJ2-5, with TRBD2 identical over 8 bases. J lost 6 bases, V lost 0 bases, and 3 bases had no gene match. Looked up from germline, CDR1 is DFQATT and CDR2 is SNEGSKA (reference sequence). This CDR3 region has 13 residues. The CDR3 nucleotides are TGCAGTGCTAGAGATACTAGCGGCAAGACCCAGTACTTC. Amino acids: CSARDTSGKTQYF.

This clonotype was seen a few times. CDR3 in amino acids: CATSRGDRGRGEQFF. CDR3 sequence (DNA): TGTGCCACCAGCAGAGGGGACAGGGGGCGAGGTGAGCAGTTCTTC. The rearrangement uses TRBV15 and TRBJ2-1, with 12 bases aligning to TRBD1. This CDR3 is 15 amino acids long. Germline CDR1 and CDR2: LNHNV and YYDKDF (reference sequence). After removal of 1 base from V and 9 bases from J, the junction contained 4 bases not matched to a gene.

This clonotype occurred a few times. The CDR3 DNA reads TGTGCCACCAGTGAGCCCGACGGTGGGGAGACCCAGTACTTC. It specifies CATSEPDGGETQYF. V gene TRBV24-1 combines with J gene TRBJ2-5; D is unresolved. V lost 4 bases and J lost 5, with 13 bases in between. This CDR3 is built from 14 residues. Germline CDR1 KGHDR, CDR2 SFDVKD.

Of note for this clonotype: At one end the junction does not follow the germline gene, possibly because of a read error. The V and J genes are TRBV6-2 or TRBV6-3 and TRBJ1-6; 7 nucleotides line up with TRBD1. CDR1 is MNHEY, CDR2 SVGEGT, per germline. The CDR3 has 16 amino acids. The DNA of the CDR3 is TGTGCCTGCAGAACCGATCGACAGGGAATGGGATCACCCCTCCACTTT. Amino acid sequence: CACRTDRQGMGSPLHF.

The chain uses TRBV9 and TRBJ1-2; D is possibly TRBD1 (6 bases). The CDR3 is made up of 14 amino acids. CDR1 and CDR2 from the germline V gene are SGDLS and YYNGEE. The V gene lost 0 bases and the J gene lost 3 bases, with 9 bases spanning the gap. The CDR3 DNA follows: TGTGCCAGCAGCGTAGGCAGGGGACACTATGGCTACACCTTC. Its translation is CASSVGRGHYGYTF.

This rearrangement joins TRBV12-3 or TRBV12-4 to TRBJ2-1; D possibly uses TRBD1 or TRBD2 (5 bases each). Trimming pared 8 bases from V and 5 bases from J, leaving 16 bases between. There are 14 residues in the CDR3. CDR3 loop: CASARDRFDNEQFF. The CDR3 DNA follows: TGTGCCAGCGCCAGGGACCGCTTCGACAATGAGCAGTTCTTC.

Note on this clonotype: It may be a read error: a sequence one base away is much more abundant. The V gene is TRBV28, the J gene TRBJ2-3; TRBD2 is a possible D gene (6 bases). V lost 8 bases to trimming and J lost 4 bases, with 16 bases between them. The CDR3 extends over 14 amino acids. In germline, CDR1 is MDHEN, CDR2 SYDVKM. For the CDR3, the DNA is TGTGCCAGCGGAGATAAGGGAGGCGCAGATACGCAGTATTTT. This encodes CASGDKGGADTQYF.

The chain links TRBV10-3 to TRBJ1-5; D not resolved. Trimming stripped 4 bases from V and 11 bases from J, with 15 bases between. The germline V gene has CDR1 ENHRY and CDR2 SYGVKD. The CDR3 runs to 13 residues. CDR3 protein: CAISGENQETQHF. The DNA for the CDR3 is TGTGCCATCAGTGGAGAAAACCAAGAGACCCAGCATTTT.

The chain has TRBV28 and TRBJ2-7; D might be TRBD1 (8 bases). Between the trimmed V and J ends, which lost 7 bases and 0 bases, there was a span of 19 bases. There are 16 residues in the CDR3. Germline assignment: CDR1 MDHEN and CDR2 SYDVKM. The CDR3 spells CASITTGGGVSYEQYF. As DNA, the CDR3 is TGTGCCAGCATCACTACAGGGGGGGGGGTCTCCTACGAGCAGTACTTC. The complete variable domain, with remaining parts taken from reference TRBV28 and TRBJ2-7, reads DVKVTQSSRYLVKRTGEKVFLECVQDMDHENMFWYRQDPGLGLRLIYFSYDVKMKEKGDIPEGYSVSREKKERFSLILESASTNQTSMYLCASITTGGGVSYEQYFGPGTRLTVT.

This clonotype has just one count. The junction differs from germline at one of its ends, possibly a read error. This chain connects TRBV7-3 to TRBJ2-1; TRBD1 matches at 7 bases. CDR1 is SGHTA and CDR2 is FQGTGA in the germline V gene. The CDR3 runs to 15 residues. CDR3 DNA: TGTACCAGCAGCTTAACGCTTGGGACAGACAATGAGCAGTTCTTC. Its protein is CTSSLTLGTDNEQFF.

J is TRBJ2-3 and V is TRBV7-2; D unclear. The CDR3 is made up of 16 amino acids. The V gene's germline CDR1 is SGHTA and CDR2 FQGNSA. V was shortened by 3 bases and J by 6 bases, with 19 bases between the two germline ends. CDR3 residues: CASSFRSDPMGDTQYF. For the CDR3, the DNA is TGTGCCAGCAGCTTCCGTTCGGACCCGATGGGGGATACGCAGTATTTT.

CDR3 nucleotide sequence: TGTGCCAGCAGCCCCCCGTCTTACTCCTACGAGCAGTACTTC. Its protein product is CASSPPSYSYEQYF. This chain connects TRBV7-9 to TRBJ2-7; no clear D. The V gene's germline CDR1 is SEHNR and CDR2 FQNEAQ (reference sequence). The CDR3 runs to 14 residues. Deletions cut 5 bases from V and 0 bases from J, with 11 bases between.

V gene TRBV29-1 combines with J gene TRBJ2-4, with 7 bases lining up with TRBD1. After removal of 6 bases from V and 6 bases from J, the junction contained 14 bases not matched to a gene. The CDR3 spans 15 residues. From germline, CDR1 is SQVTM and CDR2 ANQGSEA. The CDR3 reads CSVAIPQGSGNIQYF. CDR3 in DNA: TGCAGCGTCGCTATACCACAGGGGTCGGGAAACATTCAGTACTTC.

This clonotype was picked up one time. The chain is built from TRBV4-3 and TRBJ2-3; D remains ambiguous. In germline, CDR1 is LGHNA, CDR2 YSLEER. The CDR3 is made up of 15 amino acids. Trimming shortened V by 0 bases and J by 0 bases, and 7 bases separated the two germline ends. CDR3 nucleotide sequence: TGCGCCAGCAGCCAAGATCACCCGAGCACAGATACGCAGTATTTT. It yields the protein CASSQDHPSTDTQYF.

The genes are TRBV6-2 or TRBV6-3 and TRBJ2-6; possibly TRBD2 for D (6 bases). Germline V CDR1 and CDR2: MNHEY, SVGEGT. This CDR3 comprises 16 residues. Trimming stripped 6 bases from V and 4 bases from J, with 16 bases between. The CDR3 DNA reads TGTGCCAGCAGCCCGAGCTCTGGGAGGGGGGCCAACGTCCTGACTTTC. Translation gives CASSPSSGRGANVLTF.

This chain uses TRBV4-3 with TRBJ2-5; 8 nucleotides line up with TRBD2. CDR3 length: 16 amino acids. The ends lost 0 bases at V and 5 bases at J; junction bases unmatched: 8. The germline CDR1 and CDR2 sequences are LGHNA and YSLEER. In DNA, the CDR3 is TGCGCCAGCAGCCAAGATTTGGGCGGGGGGAAGGAGACCCAGTACTTC. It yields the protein CASSQDLGGGKETQYF.

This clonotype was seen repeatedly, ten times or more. CDR3 DNA: TGCAGTGCTAGAGATCGCCGGGACAGTACTGCCTACGAGCAGTACTTC. Protein sequence: CSARDRRDSTAYEQYF. This chain joins TRBV20-1 and TRBJ2-7; 7 nucleotides line up with TRBD1. The CDR3 is made up of 16 amino acids. V shed 0 bases and J 2 bases; nucleotides not matched to a gene: 10. In germline, CDR1 is DFQATT, CDR2 SNEGSKA (reference sequence).

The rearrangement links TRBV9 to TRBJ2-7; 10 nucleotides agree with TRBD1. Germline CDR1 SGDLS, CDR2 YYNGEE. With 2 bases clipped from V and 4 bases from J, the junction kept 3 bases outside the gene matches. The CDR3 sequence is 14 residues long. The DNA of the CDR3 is TGTGCCAGCAGCGTGGGGACAGGGGTGTACGAGCAGTACTTC. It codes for CASSVGTGVYEQYF.

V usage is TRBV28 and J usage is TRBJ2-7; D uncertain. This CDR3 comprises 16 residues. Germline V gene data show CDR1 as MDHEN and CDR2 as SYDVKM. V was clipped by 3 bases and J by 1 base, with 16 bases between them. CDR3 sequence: CASSFYFGQTSYEQYF. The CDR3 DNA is TGTGCCAGCAGTTTTTATTTCGGGCAGACTTCCTACGAGCAGTACTTC.

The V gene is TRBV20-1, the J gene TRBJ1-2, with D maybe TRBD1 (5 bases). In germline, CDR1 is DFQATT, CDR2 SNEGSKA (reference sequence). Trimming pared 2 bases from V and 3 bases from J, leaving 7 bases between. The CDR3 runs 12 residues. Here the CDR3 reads CSARRDYYGYTF. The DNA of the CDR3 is TGCAGTGCTAGAAGGGACTACTATGGCTACACCTTC.

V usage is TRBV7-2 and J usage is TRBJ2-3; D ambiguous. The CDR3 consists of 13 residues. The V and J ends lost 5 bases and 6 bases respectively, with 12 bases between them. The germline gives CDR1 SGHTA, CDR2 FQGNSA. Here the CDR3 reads CASSGNLLDTQYF. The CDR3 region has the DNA TGTGCCAGCAGCGGGAATCTCCTGGATACGCAGTATTTT.

CDR3 coding DNA: TGCAGTGCTATTGCGGCGGGGTTCACCTACAATGAGCAGTTCTTC. Translation: CSAIAAGFTYNEQFF. The V call is TRBV20-1, the J call TRBJ2-1; the D gene is possibly TRBD2 (6 bases). In germline, CDR1 is DFQATT, CDR2 SNEGSKA (reference sequence). The CDR3 is 15 amino acids. V lost 4 bases, J lost 2 bases, and 15 bases lay in between.

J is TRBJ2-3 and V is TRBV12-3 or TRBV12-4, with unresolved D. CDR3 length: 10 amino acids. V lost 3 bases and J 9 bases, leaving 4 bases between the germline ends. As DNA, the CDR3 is TGTGCCAGCAGTTTGCACACGCAGTATTTT. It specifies CASSLHTQYF.

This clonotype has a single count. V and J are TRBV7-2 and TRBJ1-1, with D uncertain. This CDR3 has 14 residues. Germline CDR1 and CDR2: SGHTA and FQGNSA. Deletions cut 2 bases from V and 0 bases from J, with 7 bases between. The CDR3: CASSLWTVNTEAFF. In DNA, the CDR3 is TGTGCCAGCAGCTTATGGACGGTGAACACTGAAGCTTTCTTT.

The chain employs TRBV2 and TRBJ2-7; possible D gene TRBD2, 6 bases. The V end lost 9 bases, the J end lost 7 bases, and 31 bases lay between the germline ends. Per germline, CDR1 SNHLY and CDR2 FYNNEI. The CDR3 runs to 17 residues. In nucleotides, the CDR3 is TGTGCCAGTAAGGAGGGTGAAGTCGGGACCTTAAGGAGAGAGCAGTACTTC. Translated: CASKEGEVGTLRREQYF. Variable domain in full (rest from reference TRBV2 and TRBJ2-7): EPEVTQTPSHQVTQMGQEVILRCVPISNHLYFYWYRQILGQKVEFLVSFYNNEISEKSEIFDDQFSVERPDGSNFTLKIRSTKLEDSAMYFCASKEGEVGTLRREQYFGPGTRLTVT.

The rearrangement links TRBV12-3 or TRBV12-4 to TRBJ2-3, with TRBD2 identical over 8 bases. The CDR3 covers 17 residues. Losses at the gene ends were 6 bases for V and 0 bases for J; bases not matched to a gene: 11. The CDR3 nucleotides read TGTGCCAGCAGCATACATTCGGGGGGGACTAGCACAGATACGCAGTATTTT. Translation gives CASSIHSGGTSTDTQYF.